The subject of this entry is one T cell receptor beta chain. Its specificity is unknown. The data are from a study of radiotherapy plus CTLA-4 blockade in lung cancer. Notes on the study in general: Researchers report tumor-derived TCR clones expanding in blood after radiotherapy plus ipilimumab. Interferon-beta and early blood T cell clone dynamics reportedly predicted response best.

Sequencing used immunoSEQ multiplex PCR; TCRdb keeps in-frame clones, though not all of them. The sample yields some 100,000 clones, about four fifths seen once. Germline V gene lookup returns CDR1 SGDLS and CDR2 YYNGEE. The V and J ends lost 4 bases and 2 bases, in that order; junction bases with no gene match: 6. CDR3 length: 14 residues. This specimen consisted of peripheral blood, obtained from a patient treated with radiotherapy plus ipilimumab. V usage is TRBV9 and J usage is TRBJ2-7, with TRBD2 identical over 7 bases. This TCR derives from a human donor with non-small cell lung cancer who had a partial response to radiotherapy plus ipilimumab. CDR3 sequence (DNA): TGTGCCAGCAGCCCACGACTAGCTCCCTACGAGCAGTACTTC. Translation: CASSPRLAPYEQYF.